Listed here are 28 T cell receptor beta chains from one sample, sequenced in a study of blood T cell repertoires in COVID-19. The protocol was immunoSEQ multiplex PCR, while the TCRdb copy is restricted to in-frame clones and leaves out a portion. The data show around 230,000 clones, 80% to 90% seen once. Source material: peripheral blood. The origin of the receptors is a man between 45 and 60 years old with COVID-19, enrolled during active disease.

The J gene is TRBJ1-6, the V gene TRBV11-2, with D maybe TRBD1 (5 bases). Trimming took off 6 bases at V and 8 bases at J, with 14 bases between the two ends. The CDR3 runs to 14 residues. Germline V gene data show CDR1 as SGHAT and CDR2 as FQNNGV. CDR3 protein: CASRSGGFYSPLHF. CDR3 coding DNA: TGTGCCAGCAGAAGCGGGGGGTTTTATTCACCCCTCCACTTT.

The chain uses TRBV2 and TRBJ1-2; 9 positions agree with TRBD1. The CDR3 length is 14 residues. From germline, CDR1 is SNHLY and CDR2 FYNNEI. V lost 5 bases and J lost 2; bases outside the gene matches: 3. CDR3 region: CASSNGQGNYGYTF. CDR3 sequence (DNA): TGTGCCAGCAGTAACGGACAGGGGAACTATGGCTACACCTTC. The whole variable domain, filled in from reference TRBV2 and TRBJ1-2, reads EPEVTQTPSHQVTQMGQEVILRCVPISNHLYFYWYRQILGQKVEFLVSFYNNEISEKSEIFDDQFSVERPDGSNFTLKIRSTKLEDSAMYFCASSNGQGNYGYTFGSGTRLTVV.

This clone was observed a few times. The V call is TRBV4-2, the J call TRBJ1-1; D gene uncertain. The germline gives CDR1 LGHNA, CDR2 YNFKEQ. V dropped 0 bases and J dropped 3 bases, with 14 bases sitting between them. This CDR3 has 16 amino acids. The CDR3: CASSQEAGFWDTEAFF. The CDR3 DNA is TGTGCCAGCAGCCAAGAGGCAGGCTTTTGGGACACTGAAGCTTTCTTT.

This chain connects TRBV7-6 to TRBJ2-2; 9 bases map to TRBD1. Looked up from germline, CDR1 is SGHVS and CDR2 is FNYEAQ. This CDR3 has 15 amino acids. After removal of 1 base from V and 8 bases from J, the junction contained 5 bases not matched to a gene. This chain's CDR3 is CASSLVTGGNGELFF. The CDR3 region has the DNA TGTGCCAGCAGCTTAGTGACAGGGGGGAATGGGGAGCTGTTTTTT.

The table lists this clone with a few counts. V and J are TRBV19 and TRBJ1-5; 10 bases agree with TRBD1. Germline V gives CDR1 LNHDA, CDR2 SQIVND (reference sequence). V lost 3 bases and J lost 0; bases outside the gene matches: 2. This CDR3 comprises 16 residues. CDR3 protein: CASSIGTGVSNQPQHF. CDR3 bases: TGTGCCAGTAGTATCGGGACAGGGGTTAGCAATCAGCCCCAGCATTTT.

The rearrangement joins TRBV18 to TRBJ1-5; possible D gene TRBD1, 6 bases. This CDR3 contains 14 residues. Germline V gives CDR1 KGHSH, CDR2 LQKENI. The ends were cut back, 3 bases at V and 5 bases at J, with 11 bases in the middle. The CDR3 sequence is CASSPRQDDQPQHF. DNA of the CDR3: TGTGCCAGCTCACCGCGACAGGATGATCAGCCCCAGCATTTT.

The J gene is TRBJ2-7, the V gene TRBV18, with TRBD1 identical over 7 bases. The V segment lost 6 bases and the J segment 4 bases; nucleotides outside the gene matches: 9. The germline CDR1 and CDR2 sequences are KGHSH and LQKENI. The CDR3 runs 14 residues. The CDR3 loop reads CASSTGPGGYEQYF. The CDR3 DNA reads TGTGCCAGCTCCACCGGCCCAGGGGGTTACGAGCAGTACTTC.

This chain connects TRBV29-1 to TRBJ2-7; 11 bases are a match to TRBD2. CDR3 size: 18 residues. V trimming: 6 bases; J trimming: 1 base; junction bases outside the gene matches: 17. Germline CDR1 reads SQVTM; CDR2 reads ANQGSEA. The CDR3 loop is CSVGGWLAGGRNSYEQYF. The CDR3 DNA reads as TGCAGCGTGGGTGGGTGGCTAGCGGGGGGCCGAAATTCCTACGAGCAGTACTTC.

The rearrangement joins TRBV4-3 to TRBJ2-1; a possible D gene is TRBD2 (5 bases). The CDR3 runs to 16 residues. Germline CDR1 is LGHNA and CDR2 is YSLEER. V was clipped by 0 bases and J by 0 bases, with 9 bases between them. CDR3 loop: CASSQDLGSSYNEQFF. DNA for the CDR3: TGCGCCAGCAGCCAAGATCTGGGGAGCTCCTACAATGAGCAGTTCTTC.

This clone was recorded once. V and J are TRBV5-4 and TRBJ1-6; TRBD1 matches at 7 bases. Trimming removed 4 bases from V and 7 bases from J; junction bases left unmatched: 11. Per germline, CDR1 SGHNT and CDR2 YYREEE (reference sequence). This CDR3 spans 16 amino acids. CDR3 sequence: CASSTRDSGLNSPLHF. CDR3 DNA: TGTGCCAGCAGCACACGGGACAGCGGACTGAATTCACCCCTCCACTTT.

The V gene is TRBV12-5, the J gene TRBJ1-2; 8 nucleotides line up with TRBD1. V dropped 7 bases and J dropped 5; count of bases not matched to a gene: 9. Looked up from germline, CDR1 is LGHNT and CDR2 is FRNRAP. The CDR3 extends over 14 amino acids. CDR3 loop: CASVPGGTSYGYTF. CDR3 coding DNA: TGTGCTAGTGTCCCAGGGGGCACCAGTTATGGCTACACCTTC.

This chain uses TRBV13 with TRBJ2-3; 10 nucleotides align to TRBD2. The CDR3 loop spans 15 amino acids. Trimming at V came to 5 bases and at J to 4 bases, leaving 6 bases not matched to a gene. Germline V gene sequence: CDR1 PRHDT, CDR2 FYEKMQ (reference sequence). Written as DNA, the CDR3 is TGTGCCAGCAGCCACAGCGGGAGGGGAGCAGATACGCAGTATTTT. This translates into CASSHSGRGADTQYF.

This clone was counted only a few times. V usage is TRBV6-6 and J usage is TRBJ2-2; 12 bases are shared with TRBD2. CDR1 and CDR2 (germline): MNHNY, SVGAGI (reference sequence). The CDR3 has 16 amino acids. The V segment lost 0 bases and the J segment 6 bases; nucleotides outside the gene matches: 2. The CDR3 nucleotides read TGTGCCAGCAGTTACTCGACTAGCGGGAGACCCGGGGAGCTGTTTTTT. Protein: CASSYSTSGRPGELFF.

The CDR3 region is CASSKDRAGETQYF. Here the CDR3 DNA reads TGTGCCAGTAGTAAGGACAGGGCTGGAGAGACCCAGTACTTC. The V call is TRBV19, the J call TRBJ2-5, with 8 bases matching TRBD1. The CDR3 is 14 amino acids. The V gene's germline CDR1 is LNHDA and CDR2 SQIVND (reference sequence). With 4 bases clipped from V and 4 bases from J, the junction kept 5 bases outside the gene matches.

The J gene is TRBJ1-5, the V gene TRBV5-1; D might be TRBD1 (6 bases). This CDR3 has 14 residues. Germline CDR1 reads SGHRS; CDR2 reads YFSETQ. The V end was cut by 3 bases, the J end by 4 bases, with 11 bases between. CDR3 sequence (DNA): TGCGCCAGCAGCTCTGGGGACAAAAATCAGCCCCAGCATTTT. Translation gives CASSSGDKNQPQHF.

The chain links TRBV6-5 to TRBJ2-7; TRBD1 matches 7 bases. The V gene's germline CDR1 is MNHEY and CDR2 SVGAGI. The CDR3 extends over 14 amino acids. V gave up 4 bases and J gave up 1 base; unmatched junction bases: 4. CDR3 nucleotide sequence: TGTGCCAGCAGTTGGGACAGCGTGTCCTACGAGCAGTACTTC. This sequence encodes CASSWDSVSYEQYF.

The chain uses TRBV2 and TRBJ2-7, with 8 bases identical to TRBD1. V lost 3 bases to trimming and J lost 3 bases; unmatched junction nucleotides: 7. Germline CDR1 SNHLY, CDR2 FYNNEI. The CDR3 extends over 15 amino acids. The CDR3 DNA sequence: TGTGCCAGCAGTGATTGGCGACAGGGGCACTACGAGCAGTACTTC. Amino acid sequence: CASSDWRQGHYEQYF.

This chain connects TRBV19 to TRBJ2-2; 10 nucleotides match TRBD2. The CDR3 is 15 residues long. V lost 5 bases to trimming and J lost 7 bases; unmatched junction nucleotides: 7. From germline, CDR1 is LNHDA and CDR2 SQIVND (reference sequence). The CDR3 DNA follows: TGTGCCAGTAGTGCTAGCGGGAGAGGGGGCGGGGAGCTGTTTTTT. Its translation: CASSASGRGGGELFF.

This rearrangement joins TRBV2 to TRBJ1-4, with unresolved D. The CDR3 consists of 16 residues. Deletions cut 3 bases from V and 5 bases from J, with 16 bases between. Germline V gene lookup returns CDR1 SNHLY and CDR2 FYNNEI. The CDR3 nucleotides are TGTGCCAGCAGTGAGCGAGGGAGCCTCCCAAATGAAAAACTGTTTTTT. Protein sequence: CASSERGSLPNEKLFF.

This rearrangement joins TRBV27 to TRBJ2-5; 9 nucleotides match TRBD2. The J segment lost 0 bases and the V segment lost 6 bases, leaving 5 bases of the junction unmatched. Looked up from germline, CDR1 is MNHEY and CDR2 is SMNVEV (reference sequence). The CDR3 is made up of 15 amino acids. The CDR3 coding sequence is TGTGCCAGCAGGAGGACTAGCGCGTACCAAGAGACCCAGTACTTC. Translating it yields CASRRTSAYQETQYF.

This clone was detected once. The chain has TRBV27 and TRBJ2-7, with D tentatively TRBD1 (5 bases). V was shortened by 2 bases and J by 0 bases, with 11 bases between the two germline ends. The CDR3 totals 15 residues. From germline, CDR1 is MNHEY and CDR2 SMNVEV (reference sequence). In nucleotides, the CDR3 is TGTGCCAGCAGTTTAAGTCAGGGTCGCTCCTACGAGCAGTACTTC. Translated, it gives CASSLSQGRSYEQYF.

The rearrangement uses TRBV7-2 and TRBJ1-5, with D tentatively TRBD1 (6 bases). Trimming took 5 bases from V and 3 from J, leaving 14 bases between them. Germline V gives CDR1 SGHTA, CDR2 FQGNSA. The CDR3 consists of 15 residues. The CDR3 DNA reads TGTGCCAGCAGCCCTTTAGGGGGAAACAATCAGCCCCAGCATTTT. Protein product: CASSPLGGNNQPQHF.

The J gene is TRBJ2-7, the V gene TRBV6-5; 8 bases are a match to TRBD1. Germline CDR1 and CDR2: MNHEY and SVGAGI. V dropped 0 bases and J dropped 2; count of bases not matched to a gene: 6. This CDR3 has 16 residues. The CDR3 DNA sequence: TGTGCCAGCAGTTACTCGGGGGGACAGGCCCCCTACGAGCAGTACTTC. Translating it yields CASSYSGGQAPYEQYF.

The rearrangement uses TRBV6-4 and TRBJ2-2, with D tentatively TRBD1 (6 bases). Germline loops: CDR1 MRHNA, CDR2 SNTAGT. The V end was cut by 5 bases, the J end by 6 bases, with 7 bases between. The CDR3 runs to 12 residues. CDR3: CASSRQAGELFF. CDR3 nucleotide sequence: TGTGCCAGCAGTAGACAGGCCGGGGAGCTGTTTTTT.

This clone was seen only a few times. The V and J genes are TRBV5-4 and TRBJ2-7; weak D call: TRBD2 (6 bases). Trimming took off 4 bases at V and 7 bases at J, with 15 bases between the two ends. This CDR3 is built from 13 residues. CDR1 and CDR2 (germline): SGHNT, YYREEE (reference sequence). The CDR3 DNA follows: TGTGCCAGCAGCAGGGACTCATGGGGAGAGCAGTACTTC. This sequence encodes CASSRDSWGEQYF.

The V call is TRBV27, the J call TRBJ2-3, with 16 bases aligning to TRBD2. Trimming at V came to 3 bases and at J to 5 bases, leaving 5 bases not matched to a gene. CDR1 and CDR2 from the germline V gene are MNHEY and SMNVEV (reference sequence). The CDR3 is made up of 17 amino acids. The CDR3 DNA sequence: TGTGCCAGCAGTTTCCTGGGACTAGCGGGGGGGGGAGATACGCAGTATTTT. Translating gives CASSFLGLAGGGDTQYF.

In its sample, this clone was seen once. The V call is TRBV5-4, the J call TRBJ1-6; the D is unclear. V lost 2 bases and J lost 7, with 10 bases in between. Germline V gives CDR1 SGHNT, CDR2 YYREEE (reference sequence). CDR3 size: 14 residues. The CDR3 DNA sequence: TGTGCCAGCAGCTTTGAGAACCTAAATTCACCCCTCCACTTT. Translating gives CASSFENLNSPLHF.

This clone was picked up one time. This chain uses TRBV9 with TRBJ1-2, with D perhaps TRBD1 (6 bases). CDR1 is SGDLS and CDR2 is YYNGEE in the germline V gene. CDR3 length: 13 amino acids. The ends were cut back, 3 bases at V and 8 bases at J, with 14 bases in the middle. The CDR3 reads CASSAPGARGYTF. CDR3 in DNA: TGTGCCAGCAGCGCCCCAGGGGCTCGGGGCTACACCTTC.